There are a few counts of the clone carrying this T cell receptor beta chain. The data were taken from a study of T cells in Graves' hyperthyroidism and ophthalmopathy. Across 18 months, stable Graves' hyperthyroidism was marked by no progression to ophthalmopathy. Clinical symptoms, serum thyroxine, TRAb, thyroid ultrasound and orbital computed tomography informed diagnoses. CDR1 is DFQATT and CDR2 is SNEGSKA in the germline V gene (reference sequence). This CDR3 has 18 residues. V lost 3 bases and J lost 4; bases outside the gene matches: 15. Amplification targeted TCR beta CDR3 regions from RNA transcripts. First-round RT-PCR targeting the TCR CDR3 was performed with the HTBI primer set. In TCRdb, the multiplex PCR reads were re-called with MiXCR into one record per CDR3 protein. Of hundreds of thousands of distinct CDR3 sequences in the sample, 11% to 15% were seen once.

The TCR sequence derives from a young woman with Graves' hyperthyroidism. V gene TRBV20-1 combines with J gene TRBJ2-6; 7 bases agree with TRBD1. Sequenced sample: blood. The CDR3 loop reads CSARHPAGGLLGANVLTF. The CDR3 bases are TGCAGTGCTAGGCACCCAGCAGGGGGTTTATTAGGGGCCAACGTCCTGACTTTC.